The clone carrying this TCR beta chain was recorded many times. Its target is not known. This CDR3 comprises 14 residues. V lost 0 bases, J lost 7 bases, and 3 bases stayed unmatched. The V gene's germline CDR1 is KGHSH and CDR2 LQKENI. This sample is drawn from a study of early T cells in non-severe SARS-CoV-2 infection. Study-wide context: The input, bulk RNA from unsorted whole blood, was sequenced, and chains were unpaired.

Study findings and constraints: Anti-spike CD8 responses were favored by VDJdb matching, which missed private and CD4 specificities.

TCRdb processed the 5' RACE reads anew with MiXCR; each CDR3 protein has one entry. Among just under 60,000 distinct CDR3 sequences listed, roughly 8.4% were seen once. The receptor was isolated from an adult who was a healthcare worker with PCR-confirmed SARS-CoV-2 infection or an uninfected control (not recorded which). Sequencing was carried out using whole blood. The chain recombines TRBV18 with TRBJ2-1; 7 bases fit TRBD1. The CDR3 spells CASSPPGGWNEQFF. In DNA, the CDR3 is TGTGCCAGCTCACCACCAGGGGGCTGGAATGAGCAGTTCTTC.